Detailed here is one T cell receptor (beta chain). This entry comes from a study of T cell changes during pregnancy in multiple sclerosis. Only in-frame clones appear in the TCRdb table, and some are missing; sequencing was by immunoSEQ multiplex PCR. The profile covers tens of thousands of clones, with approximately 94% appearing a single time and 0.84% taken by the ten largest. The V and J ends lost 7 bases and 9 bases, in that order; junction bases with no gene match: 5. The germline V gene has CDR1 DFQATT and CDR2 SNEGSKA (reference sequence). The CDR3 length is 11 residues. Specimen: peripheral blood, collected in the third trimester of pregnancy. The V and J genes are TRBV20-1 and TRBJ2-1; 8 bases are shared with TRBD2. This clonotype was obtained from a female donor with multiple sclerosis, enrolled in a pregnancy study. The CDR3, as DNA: TGCAGTGTGGGGCTAGCGGGTGAGCAGTTCTTC. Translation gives CSVGLAGEQFF.